Included here is one T cell receptor (beta chain) sequence, with context. Antigen specificity is unknown. This entry comes from a study of cytomegalovirus exposure and HLA in healthy donors. The CDR3 extends over 15 amino acids. V lost 1 base, J lost 4 bases, and 13 bases lay in between. In germline, CDR1 is MGHRA, CDR2 YSYEKL. The primer mix had 60 Vbeta and 13 Jbeta primers. The repertoire was sequenced with immunoSEQ multiplex PCR; TCRdb's copy has only in-frame clones and lacks some. The table records under 150,000 clones, 76% of them present only once. Study results and limitations: Among TCR beta chains, those listed as cytomegalovirus-associated numbered over 150. Accurate HLA-A and HLA-B prediction from TCR beta sequences was reported for most subjects. An observed cluster of highly shared sequence variants was recorded as a likely sequencing artifact. Earlier analysis found most TCR beta V segments productive about 87% or about 30% of the time.

Sequencing input: PBMCs. The chain combines TRBV4-1 with TRBJ2-5; D is uncertain. The receptor comes from a female donor in good health and CMV-seropositive. The CDR3 spells CASSQAAGVGETQYF. In DNA form, the CDR3 reads TGCGCCAGCAGCCAAGCAGCCGGAGTGGGAGAGACCCAGTACTTC.